Shown below are 7 T cell receptor beta chains from a single sample sequenced in a study of blood T cell repertoires in COVID-19. TCRdb's copy holds only in-frame clones and misses some; the assay was immunoSEQ multiplex PCR. The data hold hundreds of thousands of clones, with 88% observed a single time. Sequenced: peripheral blood. The receptors shown here come from a woman aged 40 to 50 who had recovered from COVID-19.

This chain links TRBV10-3 with TRBJ2-1; 7 positions match TRBD2. CDR1 is ENHRY, CDR2 SYGVKD, per germline. The CDR3 loop spans 12 amino acids. Trimming at V came to 8 bases and at J to 7 bases, leaving 5 bases not matched to a gene. The CDR3 is CAIGGGMNEQFF. CDR3 bases: TGTGCCATCGGGGGGGGAATGAATGAGCAGTTCTTC.

The J gene is TRBJ1-1, the V gene TRBV5-1, with 8 bases lining up with TRBD1. The CDR3 spans 13 residues. The V and J ends lost 6 bases and 6 bases, in that order; junction bases with no gene match: 7. CDR1 and CDR2 (germline): SGHRS, YFSETQ. The CDR3: CASTIGQGSEAFF. The CDR3 nucleotides read TGCGCCAGCACGATAGGACAGGGTTCTGAAGCTTTCTTT.

The genes are TRBV20-1 and TRBJ1-5; the match to TRBD1 covers 7 bases. The CDR3 has 18 residues. Unmatched junction bases numbered 14, after V lost 3 bases and J lost 0 bases. CDR1 is DFQATT and CDR2 is SNEGSKA in the germline V gene (reference sequence). The CDR3 here is CSASRGLPGADSNQPQHF. The CDR3 DNA is TGCAGTGCTAGTAGGGGGCTACCTGGGGCAGATAGCAATCAGCCCCAGCATTTT.

On this clone itself: The sample contains more than one DNA sequence encoding this CDR3. V usage is TRBV7-9 and J usage is TRBJ1-2; D gene uncertain. This CDR3 region has 17 residues. The germline gives CDR1 SEHNR, CDR2 FQNEAQ (reference sequence). V gave up 3 bases and J gave up 4 bases, with 21 bases separating them. The CDR3 reads CASSFRQAGERAYGYTF. CDR3 DNA sequence: TGTGCCAGCAGCTTCCGCCAGGCTGGGGAGCGAGCCTATGGCTACACCTTC.

The CDR3, as DNA: TGCGCCAGCGGCATACAGGGGGGGAACTATGGCTACACCTTC. As protein: CASGIQGGNYGYTF. The chain employs TRBV5-1 and TRBJ1-2; 8 bases are shared with TRBD1. The CDR3 is 14 residues long. The J segment lost 2 bases and the V segment lost 7 bases, leaving 7 bases of the junction unmatched. Germline CDR1 and CDR2: SGHRS and YFSETQ.

This rearrangement joins TRBV5-1 to TRBJ1-1, with 8 bases that match TRBD1. From germline, CDR1 is SGHRS and CDR2 YFSETQ. J was trimmed by 4 bases and V by 4 bases; bases with no gene match: 6. CDR3 length: 14 residues. The CDR3 sequence is CASSGVGQATEAFF. The CDR3, as DNA: TGCGCCAGCAGCGGGGTGGGACAGGCCACTGAAGCTTTCTTT.

V is TRBV5-1 and J is TRBJ2-7, with D possibly matching TRBD2 (6 bases). V lost 4 bases to trimming and J lost 6 bases, with 14 bases between them. The CDR3 sequence is 13 residues long. The germline V gene has CDR1 SGHRS and CDR2 YFSETQ. The CDR3: CASSNGTLLEQYF. CDR3 in DNA: TGCGCCAGCAGCAATGGGACTCTCCTCGAGCAGTACTTC.